These T cell receptor beta chains were read from a single sample in a study of vaccination effects on CD4 cells after COVID-19. These receptors' targets are unknown. Clones were read by immunoSEQ multiplex PCR, and TCRdb kept only the in-frame ones, dropping some. The sample holds about 55,000 clones, around 70% seen once. The specimen comprised CD4+ T cells from PBMCs cultured with SARS-CoV-2 spike peptides, sampled before COVID-19 vaccination. Every receptor here comes from a human donor who received a COVID-19 vaccine. Both conserved end residues are part of each CDR3. Part of the rows lack a size; the others show once, few, many or a class for expanded clones.

clone size,V gene,J gene,CDR3 protein
.,TRBV30,TRBJ2-5,CAWSQGTSGQETQYF
once,TRBV10-3,TRBJ2-1,CAISEMLAGGREQFF
once,TRBV30,TRBJ1-1,CAWNSPNTEAFF
.,TRBV11-2,TRBJ1-5,CASSLDPGPNQPQHF
.,TRBV6-2/TRBV6-3,TRBJ2-3,CASSYLGLAGGRDTQYF
few,TRBV6-6,TRBJ1-3,CASSYGHLSGNTIYF
.,TRBV3-1/TRBV3-2,TRBJ1-1,CASSQEPMFGAFF
once,TRBV2,TRBJ1-6,CASSEMGNGSPLHF
.,TRBV5-1,TRBJ1-1,CASVGQGNTEAFF
.,TRBV19,TRBJ2-7,CASSRLDIDEQYF
.,TRBV20-1,TRBJ1-2,CSASLGTGLGYTF
.,TRBV20-1,TRBJ1-1,CSASHGTEAFF
.,TRBV6-4,TRBJ1-2,CASSDPTQGGRTF
.,TRBV6-5,TRBJ1-2,CASIRDRGYYGYTF
few,TRBV7-9,TRBJ2-3,CASSFAGGDTDTQYF
few,TRBV6-6,TRBJ1-1,CASSYSVPQGSSEAFF
.,TRBV19,TRBJ2-7,CASRPIAGATYEQYF
.,TRBV28,TRBJ1-2,CASSSPTYGYTF
once,TRBV15,TRBJ1-5,CATSGDRTYQPQHF
few,TRBV5-1,TRBJ2-1,CASSLRSSGGLNEQFF
.,TRBV19,TRBJ1-2,CASNVPSTYGYTF
.,TRBV6-2/TRBV6-3,TRBJ1-1,CASSHVAEAFF
.,TRBV19,TRBJ2-3,CASSAGLAGGLDTQYF
.,TRBV19,TRBJ2-3,CASSIGSLGDTQYF
.,TRBV24-1,TRBJ2-3,CATSDLGQGGADTQYF
many,TRBV28,TRBJ2-5,CASSGAGGPETQYF
.,TRBV12-3/TRBV12-4,TRBJ2-7,CASSFRGYEQYF
.,TRBV27,TRBJ2-3,CASSPQTDTQYF
.,TRBV9,TRBJ2-5,CASSVDVSIETQYF
few,TRBV19,TRBJ1-3,CASSRTGTGNTIYF
.,TRBV4-1,TRBJ1-4,CASTKRGVANEKLFF
.,TRBV28,TRBJ2-1,CASIRLQEQFF
.,TRBV19,TRBJ2-1,CASSPTGTSLFF
.,TRBV28,TRBJ1-2,CASSPSPNYGYTF
.,TRBV9,TRBJ2-7,CASSVAPSYEQYF
.,TRBV19,TRBJ1-2,CASQSLNYGYTF
few,TRBV5-4,TRBJ2-1,CASSQTTGSYNEQFF
.,TRBV5-1,TRBJ2-2,CASSPTGLAGGGNTGELFF
.,TRBV5-1,TRBJ2-5,CASTYSGQETQYF
.,TRBV19,TRBJ1-1,CASSMVQGGGYTEAFF
.,TRBV18,TRBJ2-3,CASSPRERGDTQYF
.,TRBV9,TRBJ1-3,CASSVASSGNTIYF
few,TRBV4-2,TRBJ2-2,CASSLQGAGTGELFF
.,TRBV28,TRBJ2-1,CATSGTLQFF
.,TRBV7-3,TRBJ2-5,CASSLTTQETQYF
few,TRBV14,TRBJ1-6,CASSQDPNLSSYNSPLHF
few,TRBV19,TRBJ2-3,CASSGAGGSNTQYF
.,TRBV27,TRBJ1-2,CASSPGRGQGAHYGYTF
.,TRBV28,TRBJ1-2,CASSLQRYGYTF
.,TRBV6-1,TRBJ2-5,CASSEVLAGGKETQYF